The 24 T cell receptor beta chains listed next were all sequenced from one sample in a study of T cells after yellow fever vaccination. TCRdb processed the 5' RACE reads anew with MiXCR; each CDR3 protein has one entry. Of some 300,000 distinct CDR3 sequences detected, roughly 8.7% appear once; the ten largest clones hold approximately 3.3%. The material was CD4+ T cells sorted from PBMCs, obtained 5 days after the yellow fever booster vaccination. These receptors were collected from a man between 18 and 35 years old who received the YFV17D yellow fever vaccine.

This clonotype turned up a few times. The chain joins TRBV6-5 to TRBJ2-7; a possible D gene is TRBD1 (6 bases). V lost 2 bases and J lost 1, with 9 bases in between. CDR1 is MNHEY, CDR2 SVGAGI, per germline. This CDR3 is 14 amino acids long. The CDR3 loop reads CASSYGGRSYEQYF. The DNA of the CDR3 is TGTGCCAGCAGTTACGGGGGCCGATCCTACGAGCAGTACTTC.

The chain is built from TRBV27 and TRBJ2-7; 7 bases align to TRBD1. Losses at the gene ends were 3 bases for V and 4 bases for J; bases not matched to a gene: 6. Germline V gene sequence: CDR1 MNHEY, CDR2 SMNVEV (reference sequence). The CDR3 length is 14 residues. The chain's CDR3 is CASSFSTGPYEQYF. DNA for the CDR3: TGTGCCAGCAGTTTCTCGACAGGGCCGTACGAGCAGTACTTC.

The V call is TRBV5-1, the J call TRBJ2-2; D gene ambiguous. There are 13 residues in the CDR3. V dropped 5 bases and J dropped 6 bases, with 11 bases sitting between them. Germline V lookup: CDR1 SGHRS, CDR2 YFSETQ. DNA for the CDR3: TGCGCCAGCAGGCCTCTGGCCTCCGGGGAGCTGTTTTTT. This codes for CASRPLASGELFF.

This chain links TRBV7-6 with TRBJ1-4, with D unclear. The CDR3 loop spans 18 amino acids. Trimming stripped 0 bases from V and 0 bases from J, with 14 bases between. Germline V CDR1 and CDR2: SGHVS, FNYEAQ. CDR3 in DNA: TGTGCCAGCAGCTTAGCGCGAGGCAGAATTACAACTAATGAAAAACTGTTTTTT. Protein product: CASSLARGRITTNEKLFF.

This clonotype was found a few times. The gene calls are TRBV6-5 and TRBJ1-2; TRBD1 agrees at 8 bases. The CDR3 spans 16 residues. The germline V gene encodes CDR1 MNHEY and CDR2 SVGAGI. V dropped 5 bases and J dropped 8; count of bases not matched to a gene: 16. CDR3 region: CASSNLDRDRPAGYTF. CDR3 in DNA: TGTGCCAGCAGTAACTTAGACCGGGACAGGCCGGCAGGCTACACCTTC.

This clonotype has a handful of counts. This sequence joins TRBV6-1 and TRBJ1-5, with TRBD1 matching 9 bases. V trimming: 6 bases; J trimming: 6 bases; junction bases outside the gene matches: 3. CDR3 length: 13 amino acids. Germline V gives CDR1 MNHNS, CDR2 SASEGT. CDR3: CASRDRGIQPQHF. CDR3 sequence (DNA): TGTGCCAGCAGAGACAGGGGGATTCAGCCCCAGCATTTT.

The CDR3 protein is CASSLQANVLTF. The CDR3 nucleotides read TGTGCCAGCAGCCTCCAGGCCAACGTCCTGACTTTC. This chain uses TRBV9 with TRBJ2-6; D ambiguous. Germline-derived CDR1 and CDR2 are SGDLS and YYNGEE. The CDR3 sequence is 12 residues long. V was trimmed by 4 bases and J by 6 bases, leaving 5 bases between them.

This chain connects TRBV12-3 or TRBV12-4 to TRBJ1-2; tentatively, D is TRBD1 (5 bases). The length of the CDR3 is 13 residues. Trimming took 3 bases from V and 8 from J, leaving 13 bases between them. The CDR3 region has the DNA TGTGCCAGCAGTTTGGGGCCCTCTAGGGGCTACACCTTC. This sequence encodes CASSLGPSRGYTF.

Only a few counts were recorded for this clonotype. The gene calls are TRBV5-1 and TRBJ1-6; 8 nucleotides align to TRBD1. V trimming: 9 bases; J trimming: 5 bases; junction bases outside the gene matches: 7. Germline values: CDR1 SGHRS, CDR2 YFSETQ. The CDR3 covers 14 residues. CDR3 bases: TGCGCCACTGCAGGGGGCAACGATAATTCACCCCTCCACTTT. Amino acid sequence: CATAGGNDNSPLHF.

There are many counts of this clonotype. In nucleotides, the CDR3 is TGCGCCAGCAGCTTGGACAGGGAAGAGCAGTACTTC. Protein: CASSLDREEQYF. This chain uses TRBV5-1 with TRBJ2-7, with D possibly matching TRBD1 (6 bases). V gave up 0 bases and J gave up 7 bases, with 8 bases separating them. CDR3 size: 12 residues. Germline lookup yields CDR1 SGHRS and CDR2 YFSETQ.

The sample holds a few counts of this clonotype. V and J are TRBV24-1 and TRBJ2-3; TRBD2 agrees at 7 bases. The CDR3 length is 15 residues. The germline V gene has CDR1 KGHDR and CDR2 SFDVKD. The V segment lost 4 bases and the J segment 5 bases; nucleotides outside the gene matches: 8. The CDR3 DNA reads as TGTGCCACCAGTGACTCCGGGGGGATGAGAGATACGCAGTATTTT. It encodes CATSDSGGMRDTQYF.

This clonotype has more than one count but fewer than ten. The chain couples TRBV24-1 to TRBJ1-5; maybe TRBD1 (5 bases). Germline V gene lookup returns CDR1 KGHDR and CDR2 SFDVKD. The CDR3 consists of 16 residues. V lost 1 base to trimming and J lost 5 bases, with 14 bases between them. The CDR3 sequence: CATSDFLSKGYQPQHF. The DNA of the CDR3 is TGTGCCACCAGTGATTTTCTGAGTAAGGGGTATCAGCCCCAGCATTTT.

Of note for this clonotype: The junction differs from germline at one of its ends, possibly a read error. CDR3 loop: CPSSPVNTEAFF. Here the CDR3 DNA reads TGTCCCAGCTCACCAGTGAACACTGAAGCTTTCTTT. J is TRBJ1-1 and V is TRBV18; D call uncertain. This CDR3 has 12 residues. Germline-derived CDR1 and CDR2 are KGHSH and LQKENI.

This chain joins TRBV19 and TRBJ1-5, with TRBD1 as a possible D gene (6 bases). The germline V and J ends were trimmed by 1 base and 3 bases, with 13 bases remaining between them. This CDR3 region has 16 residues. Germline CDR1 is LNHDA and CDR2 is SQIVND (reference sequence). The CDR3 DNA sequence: TGTGCCAGTAGTATAGGCCCGGGGGCGAACAATCAGCCCCAGCATTTT. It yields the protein CASSIGPGANNQPQHF.

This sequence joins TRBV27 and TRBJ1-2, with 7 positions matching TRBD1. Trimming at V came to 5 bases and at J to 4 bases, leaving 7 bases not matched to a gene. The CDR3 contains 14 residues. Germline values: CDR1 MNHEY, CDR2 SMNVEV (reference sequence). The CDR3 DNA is TGTGCCAGCAGTCTACAGGGGATCGGCTATGGCTACACCTTC. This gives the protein CASSLQGIGYGYTF.

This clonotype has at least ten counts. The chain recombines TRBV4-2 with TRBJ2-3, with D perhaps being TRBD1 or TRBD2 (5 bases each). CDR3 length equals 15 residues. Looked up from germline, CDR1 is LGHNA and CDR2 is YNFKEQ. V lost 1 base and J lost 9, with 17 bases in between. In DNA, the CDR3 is TGTGCCAGCAGCCAAGTTGAGCAGGGAGAAGGCACGCAGTATTTT. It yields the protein CASSQVEQGEGTQYF.

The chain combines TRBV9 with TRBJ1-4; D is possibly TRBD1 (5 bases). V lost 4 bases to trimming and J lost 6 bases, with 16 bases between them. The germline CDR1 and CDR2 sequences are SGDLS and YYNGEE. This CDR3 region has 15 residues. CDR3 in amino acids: CASSRAWGGDEKLFF. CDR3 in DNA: TGTGCCAGCAGCCGGGCATGGGGGGGAGATGAAAAACTGTTTTTT.

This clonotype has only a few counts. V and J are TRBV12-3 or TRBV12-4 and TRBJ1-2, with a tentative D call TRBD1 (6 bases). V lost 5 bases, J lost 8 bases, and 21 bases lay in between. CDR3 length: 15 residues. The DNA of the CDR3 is TGTGCCAGCAGTCCCTTCCTGCTACAGGGAGGGGGCTACACCTTC. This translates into CASSPFLLQGGGYTF.

The CDR3 protein is CASRASGGGSYNEQFF. The CDR3, as DNA: TGTGCCAGCAGGGCCTCGGGCGGGGGTTCCTACAATGAGCAGTTCTTC. This chain uses TRBV28 with TRBJ2-1; TRBD2 matches 7 bases. Germline loops: CDR1 MDHEN, CDR2 SYDVKM. This CDR3 region has 16 residues. J lost 1 base, V lost 6 bases, and 9 bases had no gene match.

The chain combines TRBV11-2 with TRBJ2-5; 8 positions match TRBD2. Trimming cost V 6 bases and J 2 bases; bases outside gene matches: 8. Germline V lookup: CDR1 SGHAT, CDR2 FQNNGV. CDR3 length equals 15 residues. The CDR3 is CASRKTTGGQETQYF. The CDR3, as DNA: TGTGCCAGCAGAAAAACAACGGGGGGGCAAGAGACCCAGTACTTC.

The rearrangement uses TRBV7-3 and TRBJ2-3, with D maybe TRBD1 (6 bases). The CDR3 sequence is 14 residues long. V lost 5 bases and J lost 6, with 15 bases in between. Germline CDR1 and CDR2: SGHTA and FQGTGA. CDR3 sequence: CASSPLGRGDTQYF. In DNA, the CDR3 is TGTGCCAGCAGCCCCCTGGGCAGGGGCGATACGCAGTATTTT.

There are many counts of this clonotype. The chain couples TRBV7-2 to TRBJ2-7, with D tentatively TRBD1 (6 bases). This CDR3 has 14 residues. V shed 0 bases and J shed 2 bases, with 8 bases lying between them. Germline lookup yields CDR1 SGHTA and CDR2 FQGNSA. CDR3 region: CASSLAAGAYEQYV. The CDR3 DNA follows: TGTGCCAGCAGCTTAGCGGCAGGGGCCTACGAGCAGTACGTC.

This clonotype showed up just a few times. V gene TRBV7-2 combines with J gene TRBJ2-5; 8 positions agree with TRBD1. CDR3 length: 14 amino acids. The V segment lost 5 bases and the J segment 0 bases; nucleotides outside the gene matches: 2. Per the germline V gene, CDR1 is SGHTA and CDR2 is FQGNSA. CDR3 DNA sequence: TGTGCCAGCAGCCCGACAGGGGACCAAGAGACCCAGTACTTC. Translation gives CASSPTGDQETQYF.

The CDR3 DNA follows: TGCGCCAGCAGCGTCGGGGGAGTCTACAATGAGCAGTTCTTC. Its translation: CASSVGGVYNEQFF. This chain uses TRBV4-1 with TRBJ2-1; D perhaps matches TRBD2 (6 bases). Trimming stripped 5 bases from V and 3 bases from J, with 11 bases between. Germline V gene sequence: CDR1 MGHRA, CDR2 YSYEKL. The length of the CDR3 is 14 residues.